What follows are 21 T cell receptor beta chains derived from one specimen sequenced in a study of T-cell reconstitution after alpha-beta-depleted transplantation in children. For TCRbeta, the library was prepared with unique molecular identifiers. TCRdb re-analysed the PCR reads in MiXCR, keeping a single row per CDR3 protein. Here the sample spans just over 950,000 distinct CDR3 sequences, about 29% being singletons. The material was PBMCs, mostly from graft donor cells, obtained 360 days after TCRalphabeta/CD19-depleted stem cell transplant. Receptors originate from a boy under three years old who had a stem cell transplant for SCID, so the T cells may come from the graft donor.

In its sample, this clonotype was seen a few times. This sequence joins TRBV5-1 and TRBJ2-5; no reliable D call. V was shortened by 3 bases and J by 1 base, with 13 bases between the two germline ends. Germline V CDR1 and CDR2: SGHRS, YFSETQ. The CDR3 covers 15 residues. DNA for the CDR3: TGCGCCAGCAGCTCCACCAAACGGGCCCAAGAGACCCAGTACTTC. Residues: CASSSTKRAQETQYF.

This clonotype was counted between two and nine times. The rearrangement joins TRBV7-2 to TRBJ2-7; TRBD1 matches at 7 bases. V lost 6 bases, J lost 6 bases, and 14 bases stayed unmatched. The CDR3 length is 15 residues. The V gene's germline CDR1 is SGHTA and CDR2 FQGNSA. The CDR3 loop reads CASSDPGTAPVEQYF. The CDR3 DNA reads TGTGCCAGCAGTGATCCCGGGACAGCTCCGGTCGAGCAGTACTTC.

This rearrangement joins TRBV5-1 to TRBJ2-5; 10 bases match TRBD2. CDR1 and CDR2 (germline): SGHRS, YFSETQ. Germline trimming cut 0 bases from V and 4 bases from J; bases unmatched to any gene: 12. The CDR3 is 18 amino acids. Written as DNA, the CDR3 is TGCGCCAGCAGCTTGGAGGTCCTAGCGGGGGCTCAGGGAGAGACCCAGTACTTC. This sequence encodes CASSLEVLAGAQGETQYF.

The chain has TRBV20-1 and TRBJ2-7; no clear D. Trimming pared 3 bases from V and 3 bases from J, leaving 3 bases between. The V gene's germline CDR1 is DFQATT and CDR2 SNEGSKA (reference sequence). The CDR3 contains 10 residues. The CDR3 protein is CSASLYEQYF. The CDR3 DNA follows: TGCAGTGCTAGTCTCTACGAGCAGTACTTC.

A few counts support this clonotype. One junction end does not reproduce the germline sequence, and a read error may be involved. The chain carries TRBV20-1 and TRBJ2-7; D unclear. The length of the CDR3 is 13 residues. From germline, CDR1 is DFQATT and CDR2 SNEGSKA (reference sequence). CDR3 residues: CSVASLSSFEQYF. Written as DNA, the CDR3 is TGCTCCGTGGCCTCCCTCTCCTCCTTCGAGCAGTACTTC.

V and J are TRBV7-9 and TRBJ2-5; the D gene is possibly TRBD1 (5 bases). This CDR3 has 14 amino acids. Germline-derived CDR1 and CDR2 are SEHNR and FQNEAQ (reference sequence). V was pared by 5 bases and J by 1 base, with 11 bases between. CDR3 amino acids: CASSPGYLQETQYF. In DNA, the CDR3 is TGTGCCAGCAGCCCAGGGTACCTCCAAGAGACCCAGTACTTC.

The CDR3: CASSPTGLFSGANVLTF. The CDR3 DNA follows: TGTGCCAGCTCACCAACCGGACTATTCTCTGGGGCCAACGTCCTGACTTTC. The chain joins TRBV18 to TRBJ2-6; the D gene is possibly TRBD2 (6 bases). CDR3 length: 17 residues. Trimming took 2 bases from V and 0 from J, leaving 11 bases between them. The germline V gene encodes CDR1 KGHSH and CDR2 LQKENI.

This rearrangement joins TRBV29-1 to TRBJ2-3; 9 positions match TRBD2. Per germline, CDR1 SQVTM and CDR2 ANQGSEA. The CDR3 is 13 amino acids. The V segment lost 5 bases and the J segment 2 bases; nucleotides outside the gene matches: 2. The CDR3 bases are TGCAGCGTTTGCGGGGGGGCCACAGATACGCAGTATTTT. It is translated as CSVCGGATDTQYF.

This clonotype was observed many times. In nucleotides, the CDR3 is TGCAGTGCTCCGACCTATAGCGGGGATTACACAGATACGCAGTATTTT. This gives the protein CSAPTYSGDYTDTQYF. The V gene is TRBV20-1, the J gene TRBJ2-3; 8 bases line up with TRBD2. Germline V gene lookup returns CDR1 DFQATT and CDR2 SNEGSKA (reference sequence). After removal of 5 bases from V and 2 bases from J, the junction contained 12 bases not matched to a gene. The CDR3 is 16 amino acids.

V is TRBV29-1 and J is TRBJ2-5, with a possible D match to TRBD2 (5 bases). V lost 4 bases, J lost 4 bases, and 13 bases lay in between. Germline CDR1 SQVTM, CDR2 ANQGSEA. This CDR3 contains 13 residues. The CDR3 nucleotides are TGCAGCGTTGGTCGGGGTCGCGGAGAGACCCAGTACTTC. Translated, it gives CSVGRGRGETQYF.

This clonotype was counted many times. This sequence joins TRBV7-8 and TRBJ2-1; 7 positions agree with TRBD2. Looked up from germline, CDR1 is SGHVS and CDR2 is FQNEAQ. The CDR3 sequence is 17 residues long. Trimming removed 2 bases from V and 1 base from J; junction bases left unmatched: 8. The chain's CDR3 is CASSLQPRLASYNEQFF. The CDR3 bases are TGTGCCAGCAGCTTACAACCGCGACTAGCTTCCTACAATGAGCAGTTCTTC.

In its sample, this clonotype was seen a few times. The CDR3 here is CASSPPGRGTSTEAFF. CDR3 DNA sequence: TGTGCCAGCAGCCCCCCGGGACGGGGCACGAGCACTGAAGCTTTCTTT. The chain has TRBV6-2 or TRBV6-3 and TRBJ1-1; D may be TRBD1 (5 bases). The CDR3 runs to 16 residues. V was cut by 6 bases and J by 4 bases, with 21 bases left in between. CDR1 is MNHEY, CDR2 SVGEGT, per germline.

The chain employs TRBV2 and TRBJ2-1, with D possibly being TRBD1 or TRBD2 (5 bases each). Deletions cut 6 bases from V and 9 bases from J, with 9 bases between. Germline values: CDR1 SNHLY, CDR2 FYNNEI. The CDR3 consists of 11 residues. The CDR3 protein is CASRGEGEQFF. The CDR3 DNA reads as TGTGCCAGCAGGGGGGAAGGTGAGCAGTTCTTC.

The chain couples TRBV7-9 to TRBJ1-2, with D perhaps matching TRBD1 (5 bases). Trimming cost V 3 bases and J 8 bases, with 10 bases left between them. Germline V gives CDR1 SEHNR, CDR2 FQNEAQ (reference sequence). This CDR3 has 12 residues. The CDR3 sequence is CASSLGGGGYTF. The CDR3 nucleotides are TGTGCCAGCAGCTTGGGGGGAGGCGGCTACACCTTC.

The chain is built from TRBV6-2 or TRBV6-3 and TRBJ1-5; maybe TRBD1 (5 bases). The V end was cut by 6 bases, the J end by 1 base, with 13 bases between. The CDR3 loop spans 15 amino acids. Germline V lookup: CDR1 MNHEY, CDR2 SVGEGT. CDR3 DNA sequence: TGTGCCAGCAGCAAAGGGACGCTGAGCAATCAGCCCCAGCATTTT. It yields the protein CASSKGTLSNQPQHF.

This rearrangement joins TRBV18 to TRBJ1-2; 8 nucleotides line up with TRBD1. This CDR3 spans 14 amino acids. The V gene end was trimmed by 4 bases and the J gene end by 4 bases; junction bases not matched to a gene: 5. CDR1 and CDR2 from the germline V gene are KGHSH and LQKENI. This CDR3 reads CASSHGQGAYGYTF. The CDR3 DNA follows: TGTGCCAGCTCACACGGACAGGGTGCCTATGGCTACACCTTC.

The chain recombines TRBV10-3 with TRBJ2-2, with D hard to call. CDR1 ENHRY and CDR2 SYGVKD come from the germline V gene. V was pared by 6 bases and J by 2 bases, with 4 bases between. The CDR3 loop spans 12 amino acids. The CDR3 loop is CAIRPNTGELFF. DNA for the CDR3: TGTGCCATCAGGCCTAACACCGGGGAGCTGTTTTTT.

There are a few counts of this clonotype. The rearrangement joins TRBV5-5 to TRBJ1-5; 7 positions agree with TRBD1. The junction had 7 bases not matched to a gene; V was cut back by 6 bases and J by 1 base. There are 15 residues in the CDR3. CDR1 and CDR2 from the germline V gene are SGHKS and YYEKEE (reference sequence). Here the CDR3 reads CASTSTGKSNQPQHF. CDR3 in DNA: TGTGCCAGCACTTCGACAGGGAAAAGCAATCAGCCCCAGCATTTT.

The CDR3 sequence is CASRPDRVDSSYEQYF. CDR3 in DNA: TGTGCCAGCCGGCCCGACCGGGTAGACAGCTCCTACGAGCAGTACTTC. The chain carries TRBV27 and TRBJ2-7; a possible D gene is TRBD1 (5 bases). Germline V CDR1 and CDR2: MNHEY, SMNVEV (reference sequence). The CDR3 is made up of 16 amino acids. V dropped 8 bases and J dropped 0 bases, with 20 bases sitting between them.

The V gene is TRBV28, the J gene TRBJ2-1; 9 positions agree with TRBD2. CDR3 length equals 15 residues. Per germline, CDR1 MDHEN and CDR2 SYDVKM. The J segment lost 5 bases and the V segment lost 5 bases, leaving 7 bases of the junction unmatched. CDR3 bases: TGTGCCAGCAGTACTATAGCGGGGGCAGACAATGAGCAGTTCTTC. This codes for CASSTIAGADNEQFF.

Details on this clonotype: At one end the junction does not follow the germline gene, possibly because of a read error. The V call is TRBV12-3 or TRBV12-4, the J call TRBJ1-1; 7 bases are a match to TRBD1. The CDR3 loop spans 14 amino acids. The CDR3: CACRQGQTNTEAFF. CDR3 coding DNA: TGTGCCTGCAGACAGGGACAGACGAACACTGAAGCTTTCTTT.